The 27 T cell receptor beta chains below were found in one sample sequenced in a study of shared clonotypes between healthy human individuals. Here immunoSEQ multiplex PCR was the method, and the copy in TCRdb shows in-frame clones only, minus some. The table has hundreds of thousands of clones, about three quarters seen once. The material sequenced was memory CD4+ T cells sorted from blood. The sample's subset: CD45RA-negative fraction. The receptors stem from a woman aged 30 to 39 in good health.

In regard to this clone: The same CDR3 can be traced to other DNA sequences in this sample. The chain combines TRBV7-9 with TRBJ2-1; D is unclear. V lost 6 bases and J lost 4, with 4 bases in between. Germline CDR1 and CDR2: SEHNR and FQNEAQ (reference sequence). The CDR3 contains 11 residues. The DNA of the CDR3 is TGTGCCAGCAGTAAGTACAATGAGCAGTTCTTC. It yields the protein CASSKYNEQFF. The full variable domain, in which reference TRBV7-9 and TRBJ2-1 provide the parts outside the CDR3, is DTGVSQNPRHKITKRGQNVTFRCDPISEHNRLYWYRQTLGQGPEFLTYFQNEAQLEKSRLLSDRFSAERPKGSFSTLEIQRTEQGDSAMYLCASSKYNEQFFGPGTRLTVL.

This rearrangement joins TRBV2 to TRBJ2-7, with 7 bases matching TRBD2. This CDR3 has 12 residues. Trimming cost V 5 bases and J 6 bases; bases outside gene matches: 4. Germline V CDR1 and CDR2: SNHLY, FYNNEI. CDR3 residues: CASSPREGEQYF. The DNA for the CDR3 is TGTGCCAGCAGTCCTAGGGAGGGCGAGCAGTACTTC.

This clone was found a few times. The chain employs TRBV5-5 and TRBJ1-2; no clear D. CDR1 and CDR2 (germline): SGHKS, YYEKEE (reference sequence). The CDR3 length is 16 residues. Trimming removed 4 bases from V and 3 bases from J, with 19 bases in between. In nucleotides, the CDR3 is TGTGCCAGCAGCCCCTGGGAGCTCCCGGGCCACTATGGCTACACCTTC. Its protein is CASSPWELPGHYGYTF.

This CDR3 reads CASTNKSPGRSNQPQHF. The CDR3 DNA sequence: TGTGCCAGTACAAATAAGTCTCCCGGACGGAGTAATCAGCCCCAGCATTTT. This chain links TRBV19 with TRBJ1-5; D is uncertain. V lost 7 bases and J lost 4, with 23 bases in between. This CDR3 spans 17 amino acids. Per the germline V gene, CDR1 is LNHDA and CDR2 is SQIVND (reference sequence).

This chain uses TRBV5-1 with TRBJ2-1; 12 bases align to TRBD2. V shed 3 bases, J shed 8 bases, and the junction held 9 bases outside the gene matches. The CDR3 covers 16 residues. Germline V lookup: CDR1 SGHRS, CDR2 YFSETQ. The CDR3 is CASSWVGTSGRDEQFF. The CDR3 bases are TGCGCCAGCAGCTGGGTCGGGACTAGCGGGCGGGATGAGCAGTTCTTC.

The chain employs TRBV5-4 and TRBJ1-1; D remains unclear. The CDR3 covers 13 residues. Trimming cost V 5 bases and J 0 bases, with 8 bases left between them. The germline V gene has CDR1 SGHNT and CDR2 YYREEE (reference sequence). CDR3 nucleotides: TGTGCCAGCAGGGCTCCTATGAACACTGAAGCTTTCTTT. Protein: CASRAPMNTEAFF.

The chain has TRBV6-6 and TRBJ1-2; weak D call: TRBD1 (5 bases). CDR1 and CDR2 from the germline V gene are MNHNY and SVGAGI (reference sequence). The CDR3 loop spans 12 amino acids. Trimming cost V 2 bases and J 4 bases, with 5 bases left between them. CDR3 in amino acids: CASSYGGYGYTF. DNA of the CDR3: TGTGCCAGCAGTTACGGGGGCTATGGCTACACCTTC.

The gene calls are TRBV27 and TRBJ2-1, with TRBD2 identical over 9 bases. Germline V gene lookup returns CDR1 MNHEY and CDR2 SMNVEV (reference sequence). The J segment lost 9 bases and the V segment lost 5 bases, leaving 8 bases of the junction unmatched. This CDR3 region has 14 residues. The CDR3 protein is CASSRVAGVVEQFF. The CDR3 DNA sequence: TGTGCCAGCAGTCGGGTAGCGGGAGTGGTTGAGCAGTTCTTC.

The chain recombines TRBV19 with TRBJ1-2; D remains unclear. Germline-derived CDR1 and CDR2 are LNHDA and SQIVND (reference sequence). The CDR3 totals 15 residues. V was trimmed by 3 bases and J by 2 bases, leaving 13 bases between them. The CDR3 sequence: CASSIDPGTNYGYTF. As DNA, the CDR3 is TGTGCCAGTAGTATTGATCCAGGAACAAACTATGGCTACACCTTC.

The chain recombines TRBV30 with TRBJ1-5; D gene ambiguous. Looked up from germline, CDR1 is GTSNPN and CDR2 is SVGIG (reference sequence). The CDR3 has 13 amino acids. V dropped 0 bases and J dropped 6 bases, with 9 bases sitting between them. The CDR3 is CAWSVHGVQPQHF. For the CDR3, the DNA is TGTGCCTGGAGTGTACATGGAGTTCAGCCCCAGCATTTT.

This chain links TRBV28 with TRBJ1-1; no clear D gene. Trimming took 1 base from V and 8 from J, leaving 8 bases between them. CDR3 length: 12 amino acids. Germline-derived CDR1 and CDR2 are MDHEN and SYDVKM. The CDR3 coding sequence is TGTGCCAGCAGTTTATATCCGCGGGAAGCTTTCTTT. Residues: CASSLYPREAFF.

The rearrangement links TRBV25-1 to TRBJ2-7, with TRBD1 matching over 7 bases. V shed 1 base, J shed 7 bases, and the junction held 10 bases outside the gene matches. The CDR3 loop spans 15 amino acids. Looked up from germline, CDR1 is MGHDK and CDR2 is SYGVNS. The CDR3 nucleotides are TGTGCCAGCAGTGAATCTGTCAGGGGGTTATGGGAGCAGTACTTC. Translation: CASSESVRGLWEQYF.

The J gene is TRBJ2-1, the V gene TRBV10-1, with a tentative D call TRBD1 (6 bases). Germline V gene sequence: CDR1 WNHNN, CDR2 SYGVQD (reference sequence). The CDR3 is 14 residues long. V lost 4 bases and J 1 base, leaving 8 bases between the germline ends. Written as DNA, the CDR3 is TGCGCCAGCAGTGGACAGGCTTCCTACAATGAGCAGTTCTTC. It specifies CASSGQASYNEQFF.

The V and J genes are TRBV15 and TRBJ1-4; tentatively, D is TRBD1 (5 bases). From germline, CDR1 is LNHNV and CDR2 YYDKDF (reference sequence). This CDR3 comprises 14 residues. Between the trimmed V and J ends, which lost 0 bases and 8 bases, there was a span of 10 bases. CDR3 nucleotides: TGTGCCACCAGCAGAGACCGGGGGAAAGAAAAACTGTTTTTT. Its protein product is CATSRDRGKEKLFF.

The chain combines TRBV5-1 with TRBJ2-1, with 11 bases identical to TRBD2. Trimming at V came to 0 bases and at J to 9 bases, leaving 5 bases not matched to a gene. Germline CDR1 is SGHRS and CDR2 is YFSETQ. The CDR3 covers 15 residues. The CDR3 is CASSLVGLAVGEQFF. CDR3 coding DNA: TGCGCCAGCAGCTTGGTGGGACTAGCGGTTGGTGAGCAGTTCTTC. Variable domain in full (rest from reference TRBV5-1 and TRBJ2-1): KAGVTQTPRYLIKTRGQQVTLSCSPISGHRSVSWYQQTPGQGLQFLFEYFSETQRNKGNFPGRFSGRQFSNSRSEMNVSTLELGDSALYLCASSLVGLAVGEQFFGPGTRLTVL.

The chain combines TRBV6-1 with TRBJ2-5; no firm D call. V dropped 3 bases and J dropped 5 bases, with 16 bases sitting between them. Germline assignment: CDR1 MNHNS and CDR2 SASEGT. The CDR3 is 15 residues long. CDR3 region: CASSEILGPRETQYF. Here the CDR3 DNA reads TGTGCCAGCAGTGAGATATTGGGCCCACGTGAGACCCAGTACTTC.

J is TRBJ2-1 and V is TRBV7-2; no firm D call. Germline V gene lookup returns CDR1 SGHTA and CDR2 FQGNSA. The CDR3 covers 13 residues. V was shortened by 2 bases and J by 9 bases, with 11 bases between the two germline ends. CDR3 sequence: CASSLSSSREQFF. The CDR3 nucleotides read TGTGCCAGCAGCTTATCCTCTTCCCGTGAGCAGTTCTTC.

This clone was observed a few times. CDR3 nucleotides: TGTGCCAGCAGTTTGGGCAGCCCCGTGACCCAGCATTTT. Its translation: CASSLGSPVTQHF. The chain carries TRBV28 and TRBJ1-5, with D hard to call. Trimming stripped 3 bases from V and 11 bases from J, with 14 bases between. The germline gives CDR1 MDHEN, CDR2 SYDVKM. This CDR3 spans 13 amino acids.

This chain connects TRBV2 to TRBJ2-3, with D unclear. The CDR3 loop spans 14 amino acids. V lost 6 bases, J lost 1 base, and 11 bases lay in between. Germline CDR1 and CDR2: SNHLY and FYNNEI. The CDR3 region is CASSPQTRTDTQYF. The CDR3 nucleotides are TGTGCCAGCAGCCCACAAACTCGCACAGATACGCAGTATTTT.

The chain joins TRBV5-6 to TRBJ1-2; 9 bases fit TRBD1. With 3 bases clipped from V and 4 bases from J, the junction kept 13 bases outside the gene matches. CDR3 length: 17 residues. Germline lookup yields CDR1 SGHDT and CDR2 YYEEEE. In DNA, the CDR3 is TGTGCCAGCAGCTCGATTGGGTCGGGACAGGGAGGCTATGGCTACACCTTC. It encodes CASSSIGSGQGGYGYTF.

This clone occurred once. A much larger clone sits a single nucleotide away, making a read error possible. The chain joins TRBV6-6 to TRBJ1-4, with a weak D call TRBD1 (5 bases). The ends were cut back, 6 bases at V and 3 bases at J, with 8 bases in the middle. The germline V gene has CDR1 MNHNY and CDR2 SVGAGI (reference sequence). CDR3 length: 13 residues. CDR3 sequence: CASSRGANEKLFF. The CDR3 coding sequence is TGTGCCAGCAGCCGAGGGGCTAATGAAAAACTGTTTTTT.

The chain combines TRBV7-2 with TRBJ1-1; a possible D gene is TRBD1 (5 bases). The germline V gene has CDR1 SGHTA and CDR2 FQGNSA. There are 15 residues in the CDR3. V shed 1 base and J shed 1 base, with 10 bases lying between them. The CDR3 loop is CASSLDPQGNTEAFF. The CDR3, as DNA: TGTGCCAGCAGCTTAGATCCTCAGGGGAACACTGAAGCTTTCTTT.

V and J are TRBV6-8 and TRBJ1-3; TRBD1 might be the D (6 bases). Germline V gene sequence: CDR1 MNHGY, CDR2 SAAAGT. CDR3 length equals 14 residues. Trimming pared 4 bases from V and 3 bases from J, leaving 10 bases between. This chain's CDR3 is CASSCRGLGNTIYF. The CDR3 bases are TGTGCCAGCAGTTGTCGGGGGCTTGGAAACACCATATATTTT.

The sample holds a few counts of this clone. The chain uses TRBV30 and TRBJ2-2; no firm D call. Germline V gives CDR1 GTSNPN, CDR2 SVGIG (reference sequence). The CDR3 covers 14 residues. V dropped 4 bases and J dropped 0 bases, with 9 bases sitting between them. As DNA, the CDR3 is TGTGCCTGGATTTCACGGACGAACACCGGGGAGCTGTTTTTT. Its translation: CAWISRTNTGELFF.

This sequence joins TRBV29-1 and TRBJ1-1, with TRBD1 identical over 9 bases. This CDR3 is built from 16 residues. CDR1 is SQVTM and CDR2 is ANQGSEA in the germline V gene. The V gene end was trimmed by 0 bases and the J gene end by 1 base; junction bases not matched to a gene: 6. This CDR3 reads CSVEDRTGDENTEAFF. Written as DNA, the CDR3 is TGCAGCGTTGAAGACCGGACAGGGGATGAGAACACTGAAGCTTTCTTT.

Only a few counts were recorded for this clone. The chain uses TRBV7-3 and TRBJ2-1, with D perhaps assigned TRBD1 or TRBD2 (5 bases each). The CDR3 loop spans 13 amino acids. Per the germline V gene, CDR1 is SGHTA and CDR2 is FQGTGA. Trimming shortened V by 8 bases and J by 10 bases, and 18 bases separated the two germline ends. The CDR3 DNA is TGTGCCAGCGCTCGGGGCTACAACCGCGAGCAGTTCTTC. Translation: CASARGYNREQFF. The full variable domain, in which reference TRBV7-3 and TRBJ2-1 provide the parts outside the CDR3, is GAGVSQTPSNKVTEKGKYVELRCDPISGHTALYWYRQSLGQGPEFLIYFQGTGAADDSGLPNDRFFAVRPEGSVSTLKIQRTERGDSAVYLCASARGYNREQFFGPGTRLTVL.

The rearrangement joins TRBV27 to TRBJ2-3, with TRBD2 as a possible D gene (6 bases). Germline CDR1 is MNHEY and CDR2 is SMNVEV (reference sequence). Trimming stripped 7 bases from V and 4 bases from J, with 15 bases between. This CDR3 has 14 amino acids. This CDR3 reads CASTPWRGADTQYF. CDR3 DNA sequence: TGTGCCAGCACCCCCTGGAGGGGAGCAGATACGCAGTATTTT.